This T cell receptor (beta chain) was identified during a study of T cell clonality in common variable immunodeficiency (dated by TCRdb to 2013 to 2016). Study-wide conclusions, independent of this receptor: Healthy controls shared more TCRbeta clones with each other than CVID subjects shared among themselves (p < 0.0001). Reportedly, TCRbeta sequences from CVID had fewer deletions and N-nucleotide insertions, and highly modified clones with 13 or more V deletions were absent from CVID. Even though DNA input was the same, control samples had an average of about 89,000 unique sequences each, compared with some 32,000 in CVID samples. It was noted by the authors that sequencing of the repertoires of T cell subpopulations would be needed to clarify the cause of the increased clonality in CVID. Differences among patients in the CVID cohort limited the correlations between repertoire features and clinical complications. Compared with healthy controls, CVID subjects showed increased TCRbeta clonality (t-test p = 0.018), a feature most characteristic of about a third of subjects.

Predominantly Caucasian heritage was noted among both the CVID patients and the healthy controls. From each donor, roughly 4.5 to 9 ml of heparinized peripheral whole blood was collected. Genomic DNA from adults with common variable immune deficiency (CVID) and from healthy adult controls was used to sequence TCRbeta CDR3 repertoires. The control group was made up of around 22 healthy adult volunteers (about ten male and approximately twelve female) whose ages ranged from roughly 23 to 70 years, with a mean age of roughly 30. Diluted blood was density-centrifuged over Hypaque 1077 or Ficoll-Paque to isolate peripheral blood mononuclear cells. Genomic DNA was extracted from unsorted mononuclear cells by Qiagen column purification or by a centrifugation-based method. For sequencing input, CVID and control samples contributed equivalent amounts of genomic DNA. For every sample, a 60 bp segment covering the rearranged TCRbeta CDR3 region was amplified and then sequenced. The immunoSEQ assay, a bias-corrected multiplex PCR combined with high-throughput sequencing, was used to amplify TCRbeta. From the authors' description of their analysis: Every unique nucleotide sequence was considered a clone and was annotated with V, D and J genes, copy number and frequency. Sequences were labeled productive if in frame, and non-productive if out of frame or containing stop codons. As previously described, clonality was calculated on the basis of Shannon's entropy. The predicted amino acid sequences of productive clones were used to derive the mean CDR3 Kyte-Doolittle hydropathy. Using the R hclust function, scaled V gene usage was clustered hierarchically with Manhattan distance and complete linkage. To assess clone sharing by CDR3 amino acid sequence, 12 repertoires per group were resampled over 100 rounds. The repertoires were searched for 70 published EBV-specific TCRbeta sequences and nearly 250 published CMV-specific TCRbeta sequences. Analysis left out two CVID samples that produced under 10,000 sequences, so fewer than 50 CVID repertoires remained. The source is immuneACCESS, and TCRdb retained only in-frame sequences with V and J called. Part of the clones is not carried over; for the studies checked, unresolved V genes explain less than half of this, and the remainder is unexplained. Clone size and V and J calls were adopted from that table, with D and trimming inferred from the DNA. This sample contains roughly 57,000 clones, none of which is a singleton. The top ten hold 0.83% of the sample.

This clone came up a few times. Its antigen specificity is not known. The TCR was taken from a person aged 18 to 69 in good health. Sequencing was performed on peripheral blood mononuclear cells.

The DNA read from the CDR3 is TGTGCCAGCAGGATAACAGGGTCAAGGCAACCA. Translated, this is CASRITGSRQP. The whole CDR3 is CASRITGSRQPLFF. The V and J genes are TRBV7-2 and TRBJ1-4, and the D gene may be TRBD1, 6 bases matching. Coverage ceases 3 residues before the CDR3 finishes, and the germline J gene fills in the end. The germline V gene sets CDR1 to SGHTA and CDR2 to FQGNSA. Reading from cysteine to phenylalanine, the CDR3 counts 14 amino acids. Of the CDR3's DNA, 33 bases were read; they are in frame from base 1.